This TCR beta chain was recovered during a study of blood T cells in healthy people across ages (dated by TCRdb to about 2015). Describing the broader study: Template switching captured roughly one uniquely barcoded TCR beta cDNA molecule per two T cells in model experiments. Donors were grouped into four age groups: young (average roughly 17 years), middle-aged (39), aged (around 60) and long-lived (over 80). The study analyzed two additional independent replicas of 1 million unique cDNA reads from the same blood draw for two donors, one aged 18 to 29 and one aged 80 or older. To track age-related changes in TCR beta repertoire diversity, the study relied on deep sequencing normalized with unique cDNA molecular identifiers. The research as a whole found: The CMV infection status of donors was not known, potentially confounding age-related changes in expanded clonotypes. The percentage of naive T cells measured by flow cytometry correlated strongly with observed TCR beta diversity. Compared with the aged group, the long-lived group had more naive CD4+ T cells, fewer expanded clones and increased TCR diversity, suggesting age selection. Total diversity estimates from one million sequenced T cells were considered lower bounds and underestimates. Observed TCR beta diversity per million T cells fell roughly linearly with age, and a significant reduction was already apparent by age around 40. Since profiling was done on bulk unsorted PBMCs, naive and antigen-experienced compartments could not be conclusively compared.

The library was obtained by 5' RACE. Sequenced on an Illumina HiSeq 2500. A second PCR of about 6 to 12 cycles was run with a J-beta primer mix and a sample-barcoded 5' primer. Each TCR beta cDNA molecule received a unique molecular identifier from a template-switch 5' adaptor carrying 12 random nucleotides. Each sample yielded at least 2.5 million CDR3-containing paired-end reads. First-strand cDNA was synthesized from all RNA with the Mint cDNA synthesis kit, primed by a TRBC-specific oligonucleotide. Following uracil-DNA glycosylase treatment, all cDNA underwent a first 18-cycle PCR with the universal primers M1SS and BC2_uni_R. From the authors' description of their analysis: Normalization of each sample was performed by random selection of 1 million high-quality reads, each carrying a distinct molecular identifier. Reads sharing molecular identifiers were discarded rather than binned into consensus sequences. CDR3 identification, clonotype clustering and error correction used MiTCR with a Q25 quality threshold and the strictest error-elimination algorithm. A nonparametric unseen species model using Euler transformation provided a lower-bound estimate of total TCR beta diversity. The raw public data were reprocessed by TCRdb itself: fastp quality trimming at Q25, MiXCR clonotype calling, in-frame beta chains only. Under each unique CDR3 protein, matching rows form one entry showing the most common genes and DNA. What appears here as the V and J calls and clone size reflects TCRdb's work, not the paper's. Here the sample has 900,000 to 950,000 distinct CDR3 sequences; 25% to 30% occur a single time. Roughly 10% of the sample comes from the top ten.

This clonotype was detected only a few times. Which antigen it targets is not known. Qualities for individual bases were not recorded, and no much larger clone is one base off. The donors were roughly 39 Caucasian individuals from Russia, aged about 6 to 95 years, who were systemically healthy. Around 10 milliliters of peripheral blood were collected from each donor into EDTA-treated Vacutainer tubes. Ficoll-Paque density-gradient centrifugation was used to isolate PBMCs, with at least 6.5 million obtained per sample. Total RNA was extracted from PBMCs with Trizol reagent, with at least 6 micrograms obtained per sample. For every donor, an aliquot of PBMCs went through flow cytometry to measure the percentages of naive CD45RAhigh/CD27high T cells. According to the germline V gene, CDR1 reads MDHEN and CDR2 reads SYDVKM. The CDR3 runs 12 amino acids, cysteine and phenylalanine included. Just the 36-base CDR3 DNA is kept, in frame starting at base 1. Trimming at the junction amounts to 7 bases on V and 5 bases on J, and the germline ends lie 11 bases apart.

The same data also contributed to another study, on T cells of mothers and their children. The second study reports: The donors were nine systemically healthy Caucasian individuals, made up of three mothers and their six children. cDNA synthesis consumed the entire amount of extracted RNA, loaded at approximately 1.6 ug RNA in each 15 ul reaction. In the second PCR, the M1S primer added sample barcodes and 2-4 random nucleotides. Over 9 million TCR beta CDR3 reads came from each mother, compared with about 3 million reads from each child. Thymic selection shapes the output of TCR recombination in a similar way in related and unrelated pairs, and inherited differences have a minor effect. Related mother-child pairs always showed normalized repertoire overlap that was slightly higher than in unrelated mother-child pairs, though the difference was never significant. No persistent microchimeric T cell clones were detected, at a sensitivity of 90 to 100 clones per million clonotypes. The study used deep NGS to compare TCR beta repertoires of mothers and children, seeking features distinguishing related mother-child pairs from unrelated individuals. On average, the children were 11 +/- 4 years old, while the mothers were approximately 41 +/- 4 years old. Libraries were sequenced on Illumina HiSeq 2000 with 100+100 nt paired-end reads after adapter ligation with NEBNext reagents. To prevent cross-contamination, the mother and child libraries were prepared a month apart and were sequenced in separate runs. Each donor had between roughly 450,000 and 2,100,000 distinct TCR beta clonotypes identified. Naive TCR beta clonotypes were estimated from low-frequency clonotypes matched to each donor's FACS-determined naive share, without sorting.

Sequenced input: blood. The clonotype was recovered from a woman aged 40 to 50 in good health. This sequence uses TRBV28 and TRBJ1-1; perhaps TRBD1 is the D gene, with 5 bases matching. CDR3 sequence: CASTLGGTEAFF. The DNA sequence follows: TGTGCCAGCACTTTGGGGGGGACTGAAGCTTTCTTT.